This T cell receptor beta chain is drawn from a study of cytomegalovirus exposure and HLA in healthy donors (dated by TCRdb to about 2017). Regarding the study in general: An earlier analysis of some 620 of the donors reported around 280 Gb of sequence data and 117 million unique TCR beta sequences obtained from about 180 million T cells. About 280 gigabases of sequencing data and approximately 91 million unique TCR sequences made up an early release that covered nearly 650 HLA-typed donors. Of the 300 to 400 genotyped donors, about 84% fell in the genetic ancestry cluster associated with self-reported Caucasian donors. The aim of the study was to test whether cataloging public T cell receptors could identify signatures of past pathogen exposure. The T cell repertoires of around 730 subjects were profiled by immunosequencing and related to cytomegalovirus serostatus. In addition to the first cohort of 666 subjects, a separate validation cohort of over 90 different subjects was used. High-throughput TCR immunosequencing, statistical association of individual TCRs with disease status, and machine learning were combined to predict cytomegalovirus infection status. To study patterns of TCR occurrence, a later analysis re-analyzed previously published TCR beta repertoires from 550 to 800 donors and added high-resolution HLA genotyping. In the later analysis, no new phenotypic data were used to find candidate immune exposures; instead, reliance was placed on TCR beta sequences and their occurrence across donors. An earlier analysis of approximately 580 of the donors used high-throughput TCR beta sequencing to judge whether each TCR beta V gene segment behaved as functional or pseudogenic. Donor age, sex, ethnicity and CMV serostatus were compiled together with the repertoire data. A later genetic analysis used genome-wide SNP genotypes for 398 of the 666 donors, treating that subset as a discovery cohort. Every repertoire in the discovery cohort had been generated on one and the same sequencing platform. HLA typing included class I and class II loci at four-digit resolution. Typing coverage differed by locus: A, B, C, DRB1 and DQB1 were typed in about 620-640 donors, DQA1 in about 500, DPA1 in roughly 590, and DPB1 in just under 490. A handful of DR-DQ haplotypes were handled as single units for association and clustering because linkage in the cohort was strong. Across 398 genotyped donors of the cohort, an average of roughly 200,000 unique TCR beta nucleotide sequences per donor were sequenced, and around 20% of those sequences were non-productive. Beyond this particular receptor, the publication reports: For the cohort, immune exposure information was limited to CMV serostatus. When HLA alleles, especially DR and DQ, strongly co-occurred, attributing TCR associations to individual alleles was difficult. According to the authors, the approach could potentially be generalized to other disease states and immunological phenotypes. The presence/absence analyses assumed that sequencing depth was roughly uniform across donors, and that assumption may not be true. The classifier was reported to diagnose cytomegalovirus status with high specificity and sensitivity in both the original and validation cohorts. V-gene and J-gene trimming of TCR beta chains was associated with a missense DCLRE1C variant in a later genetic analysis, and the association was replicated in an independent cohort. In vitro tests confirmed that three of the cytomegalovirus-associated TCR beta chains recognize cytomegalovirus antigens. In a later genetic analysis, fewer N-insertions in productive TCRs were reported among donors in an Asian-associated ancestry cluster than the approximately 710-donor mean. In a later analysis, HLA-associated TCR beta chains showed more clonal expansion and lower generation probabilities than non-associated chains that were equally common. In an earlier analysis of several hundred of the donors, most TCR beta V segments were observed in productive rearrangements about 90% or about 30% of the time, broadly matching IMGT annotations. A further reported finding was that TCR beta sequences accurately predicted the HLA-A and HLA-B alleles for most subjects in the first cohort. A cluster of highly shared sequence variants was judged likely to be a technical artifact of the sequencing pipeline. A total of about 180 TCR beta chains were listed by the study as associated with cytomegalovirus. In this cohort, only TCR beta chains were sequenced, and detectable features were limited by the absence of alpha or paired-chain data. According to a later analysis, most CMV-associated TCR beta chains appeared to be HLA-restricted, and the HLA associations seemed to be driven largely by CMV exposure. A later analysis found that TCR association rates varied across HLA loci, with DRB1 alleles showing the most associated TCRs and HLA-C alleles the fewest. Specific HLA alleles were associated with 18,000 or so TCR beta sequences at a false discovery rate of 0.05 in a later analysis. Because HLA typing was missing for some donors at each locus, association tests included only the typed subset. Several of the top co-occurrence clusters appeared to be linked to parvovirus B19, influenza, CMV and Epstein-Barr virus, according to a later analysis. Some IMGT-functional V segments, including TRBV6-2 and TRBV6-3, could not be told apart with the 87-base-pair reads, so those segments were excluded. Most TCR sequences were observed very rarely across donors, whereas some public TCRs were present in many individuals. Linkage disequilibrium might explain the correlated functional status among segregating V segments, but an unknown experimental factor could not be excluded. Because counts were too low, 15 to 20 rarely observed V segments, including chromosome 9 orphons, were excluded from the earlier analysis of around 640 of the donors.

The cohort consisted of hundreds of healthy bone marrow donors. All cohort members were sampled while nominally healthy, although unrecorded immune exposures were likely present. The donor tested CMV seronegative, placing the donor among the 352 seronegative members of the cohort. A peripheral blood sample was collected from each donor, and TCR beta sequencing was performed on peripheral blood mononuclear cells. The Qiagen DNeasy Blood Extraction Kit was used to extract genomic DNA from the blood cell samples. Note on this clone: The clone's antigen remains unknown. Within one base of it there is no much larger clone, and no base qualities were kept.

Receptor libraries were prepared by the immunoSEQ multiplex PCR assay. A mixture of 60 forward primers for TCR Vbeta segments and 13 reverse primers for TCR Jbeta segments was used in the multiplex PCR. The CDR3 region of rearranged TCR beta genes was amplified from genomic DNA by a multiplex PCR assay. The Illumina HiSeq System was used to sequence the amplified TCR beta libraries as 87-base-pair reads. Per the authors' processing: A later analysis tallied 75 million to 85 million unique TCR beta chains across the approximately 670 repertoires, and some 10 million of those chains were shared by two or more donors. Raw reads were error-corrected and collapsed into unique sequences by a nearest-neighbor algorithm in which closely related sequences were merged to remove PCR and sequencing errors. To assign V, D and J gene segments, CDR3 sequences were aligned to IMGT reference sequences. Each retained sequence needed at least a six-nucleotide match to both a V gene segment and a J gene segment. Rearrangements were classified as productive when the CDR3 lacked stop codons and remained in frame with V and J, and all other rearrangements were classified as non-productive. CDR3 was defined by IMGT convention, running from the second conserved V-encoded cysteine to the conserved J-encoded phenylalanine. The earlier analysis of around 640 of the donors excluded sequences that lacked an unambiguous match to a single V gene segment. In an earlier analysis of several hundred of the donors, V segments were called functional above 56.7% productive rearrangements and were called segregating when the between-donor standard deviation exceeded 5%. A statistical classification framework was built to diagnose cytomegalovirus status from the catalog of TCR beta chain sequences. A later analysis assigned V and J genes by comparing TCR nucleotide sequences with IMGT/GENE-DB human TR gene sequences. Using the TCRdist pipeline, a later analysis assigned CDR3 sequences along with most-parsimonious VDJ recombination scenarios. A later analysis defined each TCR beta chain by its CDR3 amino acid sequence plus V-gene family, and excluded reads lacking a unique V-gene family. In a later analysis, fewer than 650 highly shared, low-generation-probability nucleotide sequences were removed to address suspected cross-contamination and a sequencing artifact. In a later analysis, a clonal expansion index was calculated for each public chain from normalized within-repertoire ranks of inferred template counts. In a later analysis, generation probabilities were computed with a VDJ recombination model fitted to out-of-frame rearrangements, and the resulting probabilities were checked against IGoR. Hypergeometric tests were used in a later analysis to score TCR-TCR, TCR-HLA and TCR-CMV co-occurrence, with a repertoire-size bias correction applied to the TCR pairs. In a later analysis, false discovery rates were estimated by permuting HLA or CMV assignments 20 times. In a later analysis, co-occurring TCRs were grouped using DBSCAN, and TCRdist sequence similarity was added for clustering within HLA-allele-positive subsets. Co-occurrence clustering excluded repertoires with fewer than 30,000 or more than 120,000 public chains, plus five with anomalous nucleotide sharing. In its TCRdb copy, this immuneACCESS table keeps in-frame sequences only and misses some clones. Where compared with another copy, unresolved V genes explain less than half of these, and the others have no known cause. Clone size and V and J calls were adopted from that table, with D and trimming inferred from the DNA. Across this sample there are tens of thousands of clones, with approximately 84% seen only once. About 3.1% of the sample lies in the top ten.

From a lookup of the germline V gene, CDR1 and CDR2 are SNHLY and FYNNEI. The CDR3 holds 12 amino acids from the cysteine to the phenylalanine. The kept DNA is CDR3 alone, 36 bases in frame from the first base. V is pared back by 7 bases and J by 2 bases, with 8 bases lying between the germline termini. This sequence uses TRBV2 and TRBJ2-5; a tentative D call is TRBD2 (6 bases match). Sequenced sample: PBMCs. This receptor was taken from a middle-aged man in good health and CMV-seronegative. The CDR3 reads as follows: CASNREQETQYF. The DNA is TGTGCCAGCAACCGGGAGCAAGAGACCCAGTACTTC.